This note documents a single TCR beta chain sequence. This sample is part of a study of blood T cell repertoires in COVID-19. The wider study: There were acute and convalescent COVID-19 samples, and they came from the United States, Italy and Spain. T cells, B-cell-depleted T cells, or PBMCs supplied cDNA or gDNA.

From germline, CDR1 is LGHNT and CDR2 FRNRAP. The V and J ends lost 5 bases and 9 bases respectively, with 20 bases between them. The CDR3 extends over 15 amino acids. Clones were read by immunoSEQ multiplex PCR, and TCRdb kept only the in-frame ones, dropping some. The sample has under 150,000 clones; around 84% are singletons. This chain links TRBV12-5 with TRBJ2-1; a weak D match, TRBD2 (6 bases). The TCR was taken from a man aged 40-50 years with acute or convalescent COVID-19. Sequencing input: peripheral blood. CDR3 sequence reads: CASGPQGGVLSEQFF. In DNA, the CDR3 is TGTGCTAGTGGTCCCCAAGGCGGGGTGCTAAGTGAGCAGTTCTTC.